The next 16 T cell receptor beta chains were all read from a single sample in a study of cytomegalovirus exposure and HLA in healthy donors. It was with 60 Vbeta and 13 Jbeta primers that the PCR ran. The protocol was immunoSEQ multiplex PCR, while the TCRdb copy is restricted to in-frame clones and leaves out a portion. Of about 98,000 clones in the sample, 81% were seen once. The sample comprised PBMCs. These receptors were collected from a man in his forties in good health and CMV-seronegative.

This chain joins TRBV7-9 and TRBJ1-5; 7 bases fit TRBD1. Losses at the gene ends were 5 bases for V and 5 bases for J; bases not matched to a gene: 9. This CDR3 is 15 amino acids long. Looked up from germline, CDR1 is SEHNR and CDR2 is FQNEAQ (reference sequence). The CDR3 here is CASSPLGQGDQPQHF. CDR3 sequence (DNA): TGTGCCAGCAGCCCCCTTGGGCAGGGGGATCAGCCCCAGCATTTT.

CDR3 sequence reads: CASSELGTGRYNEQFF. CDR3 nucleotides: TGTGCCAGCAGTGAATTGGGGACAGGGAGGTACAATGAGCAGTTCTTC. The rearrangement uses TRBV25-1 and TRBJ2-1, with TRBD1 matching 9 bases. The germline CDR1 and CDR2 sequences are MGHDK and SYGVNS. With 1 base clipped from V and 4 bases from J, the junction kept 5 bases outside the gene matches. The CDR3 has 16 residues.

This chain links TRBV15 with TRBJ1-1; possibly TRBD1 for D (6 bases). V was trimmed by 4 bases and J by 1 base, leaving 13 bases between them. Germline V lookup: CDR1 LNHNV, CDR2 YYDKDF (reference sequence). The CDR3 is made up of 15 amino acids. The CDR3 DNA reads as TGTGCCACCAGCAAGGGGGGGTTGGGGAACACTGAAGCTTTCTTT. It codes for CATSKGGLGNTEAFF.

Details on this clone: Other DNA variants within this sample encode the same CDR3. V and J are TRBV18 and TRBJ1-1; the D gene is possibly TRBD1 (6 bases). CDR1 KGHSH and CDR2 LQKENI come from the germline V gene. This CDR3 spans 13 amino acids. V was trimmed by 4 bases and J by 2 bases, leaving 8 bases between them. The CDR3: CASSQGVNTEAFF. CDR3 nucleotides: TGTGCCAGCTCACAGGGGGTTAACACTGAAGCTTTCTTT.

This rearrangement joins TRBV25-1 to TRBJ2-1; possible D gene TRBD1, 6 bases. The germline CDR1 and CDR2 sequences are MGHDK and SYGVNS. CDR3 length equals 16 residues. Trimming stripped 1 base from V and 6 bases from J, with 16 bases between. The CDR3 nucleotides are TGTGCCAGCAGTGAATCAAGGGCAGGGGCTGGCAATGAGCAGTTCTTC. This codes for CASSESRAGAGNEQFF.

The genes are TRBV20-1 and TRBJ1-2; possible D gene TRBD1, 5 bases. The CDR3 contains 10 residues. Per germline, CDR1 DFQATT and CDR2 SNEGSKA (reference sequence). Trimming shortened V by 6 bases and J by 4 bases, and 6 bases separated the two germline ends. CDR3 coding DNA: TGCAGTGCAGACAGCTATGGCTACACCTTC. Residues: CSADSYGYTF.

The chain employs TRBV7-2 and TRBJ2-7; the D gene is possibly TRBD1 (6 bases). The CDR3 is 15 amino acids. Germline CDR1 reads SGHTA; CDR2 reads FQGNSA. V was clipped by 5 bases and J by 1 base, with 15 bases between them. CDR3 nucleotide sequence: TGTGCCAGCAGCCGTGCCGCAGGGGAGTCCTACGAGCAGTACTTC. As protein: CASSRAAGESYEQYF.

The chain joins TRBV7-2 to TRBJ2-5, with 9 bases aligning to TRBD2. The length of the CDR3 is 13 residues. V trimming: 5 bases; J trimming: 9 bases; junction bases outside the gene matches: 7. Germline V gives CDR1 SGHTA, CDR2 FQGNSA. The CDR3 sequence is CASSISGGGPQYF. DNA of the CDR3: TGTGCCAGCAGCATTAGCGGGGGCGGGCCCCAGTACTTC. Full variable domain (missing parts from reference TRBV7-2 and TRBJ2-5): GAGVSQSPSNKVTEKGKDVELRCDPISGHTALYWYRQSLGQGLEFLIYFQGNSAPDKSGLPSDRFSAERTGGSVSTLTIQRTQQEDSAVYLCASSISGGGPQYFGPGTRLLVL.

A few counts support this clone. This rearrangement joins TRBV5-1 to TRBJ2-3; D may be TRBD1 (6 bases). This CDR3 has 13 residues. V dropped 4 bases and J dropped 4 bases, with 10 bases sitting between them. The germline V gene has CDR1 SGHRS and CDR2 YFSETQ. In DNA form, the CDR3 reads TGCGCCAGCAGCCCGCAGGGGCCAGATACGCAGTATTTT. This sequence encodes CASSPQGPDTQYF. The variable domain in full, completed from reference TRBV5-1 and TRBJ2-3, reads KAGVTQTPRYLIKTRGQQVTLSCSPISGHRSVSWYQQTPGQGLQFLFEYFSETQRNKGNFPGRFSGRQFSNSRSEMNVSTLELGDSALYLCASSPQGPDTQYFGPGTRLTVL.

This clone showed up just once. The J gene is TRBJ2-1, the V gene TRBV2; perhaps TRBD1 as D (5 bases). The CDR3 totals 12 residues. From germline, CDR1 is SNHLY and CDR2 FYNNEI. The ends were cut back, 2 bases at V and 15 bases at J, with 14 bases in the middle. CDR3 loop: CASSELANRSFF. CDR3 sequence (DNA): TGTGCCAGCAGTGAATTGGCCAACAGGTCGTTCTTC.

This sequence joins TRBV6-5 and TRBJ2-5, with D unresolved. V dropped 0 bases and J dropped 5 bases, with 7 bases sitting between them. Germline V gives CDR1 MNHEY, CDR2 SVGAGI. There are 13 residues in the CDR3. For the CDR3, the DNA is TGTGCCAGCAGTTACTCGAACGGGGAGACCCAGTACTTC. It yields the protein CASSYSNGETQYF.

This sequence joins TRBV5-4 and TRBJ2-6; no definite D call. V lost 2 bases, J lost 2 bases, and 8 bases lay in between. Germline assignment: CDR1 SGHNT and CDR2 YYREEE (reference sequence). This CDR3 region has 15 residues. The CDR3 sequence: CASSFDNAGANVLTF. DNA of the CDR3: TGTGCCAGCAGCTTTGACAACGCTGGGGCCAACGTCCTGACTTTC.

J is TRBJ1-4 and V is TRBV7-2, with 7 bases identical to TRBD1. Per the germline V gene, CDR1 is SGHTA and CDR2 is FQGNSA. V lost 5 bases, J lost 5 bases, and 8 bases stayed unmatched. The CDR3 is 15 residues long. DNA for the CDR3: TGTGCCAGCAGCATTCGACAGGGTACCAATGAAAAACTGTTTTTT. Translated, it gives CASSIRQGTNEKLFF. Together with reference TRBV7-2 and TRBJ1-4, the CDR3 gives the full variable domain: GAGVSQSPSNKVTEKGKDVELRCDPISGHTALYWYRQSLGQGLEFLIYFQGNSAPDKSGLPSDRFSAERTGGSVSTLTIQRTQQEDSAVYLCASSIRQGTNEKLFFGSGTQLSVL.

V usage is TRBV4-1 and J usage is TRBJ1-1; D is perhaps TRBD1 (5 bases). Germline CDR1 and CDR2: MGHRA and YSYEKL. This CDR3 is 16 amino acids long. Trimming cost V 5 bases and J 0 bases, with 16 bases left between them. The CDR3 coding sequence is TGCGCCAGCAGCGCAAAGCCGACAGTGATGAACACTGAAGCTTTCTTT. Translating gives CASSAKPTVMNTEAFF.

V gene TRBV5-4 combines with J gene TRBJ2-1; weak D call: TRBD1 (6 bases). This CDR3 is built from 15 residues. V shed 4 bases and J shed 4 bases, with 15 bases lying between them. Germline CDR1 is SGHNT and CDR2 is YYREEE (reference sequence). Here the CDR3 reads CASSRPRTVYNEQFF. DNA of the CDR3: TGTGCCAGCAGCCGTCCCCGGACAGTTTACAATGAGCAGTTCTTC. The full variable domain, rest sourced from reference TRBV5-4 and TRBJ2-1, is ETGVTQSPTHLIKTRGQQVTLRCSSQSGHNTVSWYQQALGQGPQFIFQYYREEENGRGNFPPRFSGLQFPNYSSELNVNALELDDSALYLCASSRPRTVYNEQFFGPGTRLTVL.

This sequence joins TRBV18 and TRBJ1-1; D is possibly TRBD1 (5 bases). The CDR3 runs 14 residues. Trimming pared 5 bases from V and 5 bases from J, leaving 15 bases between. Looked up from germline, CDR1 is KGHSH and CDR2 is LQKENI. CDR3 protein: CASSAKETVTEAFF. In DNA, the CDR3 is TGTGCCAGCTCAGCTAAAGAGACAGTTACTGAAGCTTTCTTT.